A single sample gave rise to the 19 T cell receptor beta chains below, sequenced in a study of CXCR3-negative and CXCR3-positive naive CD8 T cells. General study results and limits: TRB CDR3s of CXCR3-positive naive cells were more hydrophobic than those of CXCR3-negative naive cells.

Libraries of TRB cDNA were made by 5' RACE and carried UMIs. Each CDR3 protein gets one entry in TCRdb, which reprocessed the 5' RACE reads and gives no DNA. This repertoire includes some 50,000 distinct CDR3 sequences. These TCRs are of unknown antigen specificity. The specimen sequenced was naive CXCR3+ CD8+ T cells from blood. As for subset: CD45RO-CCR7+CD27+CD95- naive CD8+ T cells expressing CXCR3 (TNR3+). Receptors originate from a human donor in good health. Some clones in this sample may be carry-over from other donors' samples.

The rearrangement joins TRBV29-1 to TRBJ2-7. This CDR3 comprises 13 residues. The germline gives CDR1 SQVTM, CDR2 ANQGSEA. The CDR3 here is CSVFGGDSYEQYF.

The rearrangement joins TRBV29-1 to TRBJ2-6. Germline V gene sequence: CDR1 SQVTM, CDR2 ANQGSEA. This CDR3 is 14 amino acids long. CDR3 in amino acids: CSVKQETGANVLTF.

The CDR3 sequence is CATSEPGFREGYTF. The V call is TRBV24-1, the J call TRBJ1-2; no DNA is available, so the TRBD1 call from TCRdb remains unchecked. The CDR3 is made up of 14 amino acids. Germline V CDR1 and CDR2: KGHDR, SFDVKD.

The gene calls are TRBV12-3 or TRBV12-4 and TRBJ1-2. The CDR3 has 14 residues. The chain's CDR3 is CASSSYRTPIGYTF.

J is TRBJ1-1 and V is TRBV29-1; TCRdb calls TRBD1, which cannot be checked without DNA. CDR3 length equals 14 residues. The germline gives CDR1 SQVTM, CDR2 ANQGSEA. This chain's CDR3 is CSVLRGGTNTEAFF.

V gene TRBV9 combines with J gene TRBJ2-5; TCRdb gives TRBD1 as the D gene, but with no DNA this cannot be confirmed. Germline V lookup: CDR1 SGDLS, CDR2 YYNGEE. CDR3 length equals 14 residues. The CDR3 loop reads CASSVTGGRETQYF.

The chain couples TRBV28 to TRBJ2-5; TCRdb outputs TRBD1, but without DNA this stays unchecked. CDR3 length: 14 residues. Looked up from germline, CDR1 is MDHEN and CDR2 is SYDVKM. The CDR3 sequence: CASSPQGSGETQYF.

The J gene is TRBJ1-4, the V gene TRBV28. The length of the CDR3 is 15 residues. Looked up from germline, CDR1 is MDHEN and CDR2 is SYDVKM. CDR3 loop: CASSLMGYTNEKLFF.

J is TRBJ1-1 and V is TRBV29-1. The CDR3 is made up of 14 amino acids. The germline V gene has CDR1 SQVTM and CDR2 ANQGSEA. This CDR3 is CSGVGGHMNTEAFF.

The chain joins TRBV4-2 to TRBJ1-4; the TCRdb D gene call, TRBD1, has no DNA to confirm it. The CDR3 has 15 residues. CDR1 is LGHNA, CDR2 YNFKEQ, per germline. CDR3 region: CASSPWTATNEKLFF.

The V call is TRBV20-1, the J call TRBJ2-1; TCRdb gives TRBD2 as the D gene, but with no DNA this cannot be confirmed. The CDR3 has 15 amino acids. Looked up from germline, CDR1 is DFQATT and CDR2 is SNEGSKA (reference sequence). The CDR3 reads CSARDLERDYNEQFF.

The CDR3 sequence: CASSLRQGLNEQFF. The chain employs TRBV2 and TRBJ2-1; TCRdb's assignment of TRBD1 cannot be checked, as there is no DNA. Germline CDR1 is SNHLY and CDR2 is FYNNEI. This CDR3 region has 14 residues.

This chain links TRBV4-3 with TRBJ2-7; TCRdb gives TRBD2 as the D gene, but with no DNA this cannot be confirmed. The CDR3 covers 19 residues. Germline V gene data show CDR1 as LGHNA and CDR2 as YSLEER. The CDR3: CASSQGPGSAGVPSYEQYF.

The chain's CDR3 is CAISSIGGMNTEAFF. The V gene is TRBV19, the J gene TRBJ1-1; TCRdb's D call, TRBD1, is unchecked because there is no DNA. Germline CDR1 and CDR2: LNHDA and SQIVND (reference sequence). The CDR3 is 15 residues long.

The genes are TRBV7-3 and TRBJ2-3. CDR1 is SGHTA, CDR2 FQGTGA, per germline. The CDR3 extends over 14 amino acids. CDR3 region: CASSLLGYKDTQYF. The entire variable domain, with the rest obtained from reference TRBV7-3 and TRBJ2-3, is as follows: GAGVSQTPSNKVTEKGKYVELRCDPISGHTALYWYRQSLGQGPEFLIYFQGTGAADDSGLPNDRFFAVRPEGSVSTLKIQRTERGDSAVYLCASSLLGYKDTQYFGPGTRLTVL.

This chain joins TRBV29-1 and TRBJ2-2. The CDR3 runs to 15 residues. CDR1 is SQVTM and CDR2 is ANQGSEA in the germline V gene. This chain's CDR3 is CSVEWETANTGELFF.

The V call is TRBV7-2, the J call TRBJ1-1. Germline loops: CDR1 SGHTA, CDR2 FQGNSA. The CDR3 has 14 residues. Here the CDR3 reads CASSFEGPNTEAFF.

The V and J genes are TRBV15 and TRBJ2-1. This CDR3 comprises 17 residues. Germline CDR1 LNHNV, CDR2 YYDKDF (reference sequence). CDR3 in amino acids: CATSRGVSLSSYNEQFF.

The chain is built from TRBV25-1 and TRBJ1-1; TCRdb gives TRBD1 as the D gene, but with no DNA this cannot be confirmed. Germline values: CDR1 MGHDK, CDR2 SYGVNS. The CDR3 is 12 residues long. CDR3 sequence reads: CASNLGGTEAFF.